This T cell receptor beta chain was documented in a study of T cell responses to AZD1222 COVID-19 vaccine. Broader study findings: Vaccine-related CD4 TCRs covered spike, predominating at 160-218 and 743-854. Seropositive at baseline were only six AZD1222 recipients. Donors were chiefly white British, with a greater number of females, and clonal diversity was perhaps underestimated.

The CDR3 runs 15 residues. V was shortened by 0 bases and J by 1 base, with 9 bases between the two germline ends. Germline CDR1 and CDR2: ENHRY and SYGVKD. This clone was counted once. Antigen: not known. Produced via immunoSEQ multiplex PCR; TCRdb's table is partial and in-frame only. The profile shows some 120,000 clones, over 70% of them singletons. The specimen comprised peripheral blood, sampled on day 0 of AZD1222 vaccination. This sequence originates from an adult in good health. The chain carries TRBV10-3 and TRBJ2-5; perhaps TRBD2 as D (6 bases). CDR3: CAISESGGTQETQYF. The CDR3 nucleotides are TGTGCCATCAGTGAGTCTGGGGGGACCCAAGAGACCCAGTACTTC.